These 23 T cell receptor beta chains were all obtained from the same sample, sequenced in a study of T cell responses to AZD1222 COVID-19 vaccine. Some clones are missing from TCRdb's copy, which holds only in-frame ones; the method was immunoSEQ multiplex PCR. The table records tens of thousands of clones, roughly 89% of them present only once. The sample in question was peripheral blood, obtained on day 0 of AZD1222 vaccination. The receptors derive from an adult in good health.

V is TRBV12-3 or TRBV12-4 and J is TRBJ2-2; D remains unclear. V was pared by 8 bases and J by 3 bases, with 7 bases between. This CDR3 region has 12 residues. The chain's CDR3 is CASSPDTGELFF. The CDR3 coding sequence is TGTGCCAGCTCACCGGACACCGGGGAGCTGTTTTTT.

V usage is TRBV11-2 and J usage is TRBJ2-7; 7 bases align to TRBD2. This CDR3 is 13 amino acids long. V lost 5 bases and J lost 5; bases outside the gene matches: 6. Per germline, CDR1 SGHAT and CDR2 FQNNGV. CDR3 nucleotide sequence: TGTGCCAGCAGCACTCGACTAGCCCACGAGCAGTACTTC. It is translated as CASSTRLAHEQYF.

The genes are TRBV10-3 and TRBJ2-5, with 8 bases identical to TRBD2. The CDR3 runs 16 residues. V shed 6 bases, J shed 1 base, and the junction held 10 bases outside the gene matches. CDR1 and CDR2 from the germline V gene are ENHRY and SYGVKD. The CDR3 DNA reads as TGTGCCATCAGCCCCACAACTAGCGGCGGCCAAGAGACCCAGTACTTC. As protein: CAISPTTSGGQETQYF.

This chain joins TRBV7-6 and TRBJ2-1, with 12 nucleotides matching TRBD2. The CDR3 totals 15 residues. CDR1 is SGHVS and CDR2 is FNYEAQ in the germline V gene. Trimming took 5 bases from V and 6 from J; bases not matched to a gene: 5. The CDR3 loop is CASSLGLAGSNEQFF. The CDR3 nucleotides are TGTGCCAGCAGCCTCGGACTAGCGGGATCCAATGAGCAGTTCTTC.

To note about this clone: The junction and the germline gene differ at one end; a read error may be behind it. The V gene is TRBV13, the J gene TRBJ2-6; D remains unclear. The CDR3 is 15 residues long. CDR1 and CDR2 (germline): PRHDT, FYEKMQ (reference sequence). The CDR3 bases are TGTGCCAGCACCTTAGCTGGTGCCGGGGCCAACGTCCTGACTTTC. This sequence encodes CASTLAGAGANVLTF.

V is TRBV4-3 and J is TRBJ2-3; 8 bases align to TRBD2. The CDR3 is 17 amino acids. V shed 0 bases, J shed 5 bases, and the junction held 10 bases outside the gene matches. Germline V CDR1 and CDR2: LGHNA, YSLEER. Written as DNA, the CDR3 is TGCGCCAGCAGCCAAGAGTCACAGCGGGAGATCGGAGATACGCAGTATTTT. It yields the protein CASSQESQREIGDTQYF.

This CDR3 is CASSPVAGSANYGYTF. The CDR3 coding sequence is TGTGCCAGCTCACCAGTCGCGGGCTCAGCTAACTATGGCTACACCTTC. This chain uses TRBV18 with TRBJ1-2; D call uncertain. In germline, CDR1 is KGHSH, CDR2 LQKENI. V was shortened by 2 bases and J by 0 bases, with 13 bases between the two germline ends. The CDR3 totals 16 residues.

The chain recombines TRBV13 with TRBJ1-2; D is unresolved. The CDR3 is 13 amino acids. V was clipped by 4 bases and J by 2 bases, with 8 bases between them. CDR1 and CDR2 from the germline V gene are PRHDT and FYEKMQ (reference sequence). The CDR3 nucleotides are TGTGCCAGCAGCTCATATGTAAACTATGGCTACACCTTC. Encoded protein: CASSSYVNYGYTF.

The rearrangement joins TRBV19 to TRBJ1-1; D possibly corresponds to TRBD1 (6 bases). This CDR3 is built from 15 residues. Germline CDR1 reads LNHDA; CDR2 reads SQIVND (reference sequence). The V end was cut by 3 bases, the J end by 5 bases, with 16 bases between. For the CDR3, the DNA is TGTGCCAGTAGTATTTTAGGGGGGTCGGGGACTGAAGCTTTCTTT. This codes for CASSILGGSGTEAFF.

This sequence joins TRBV10-2 and TRBJ1-5; D is undetermined. The CDR3 length is 14 residues. Trimming left V 0 bases short and J 1 base short, with 4 bases between. Per the germline V gene, CDR1 is WSHSY and CDR2 is SAAADI. This chain's CDR3 is CASSESDSNQPQHF. In nucleotides, the CDR3 is TGCGCCAGCAGTGAGTCTGACAGCAATCAGCCCCAGCATTTT.

This chain links TRBV7-8 with TRBJ2-6, with D possibly matching TRBD2 (5 bases). CDR3 size: 22 residues. Germline lookup yields CDR1 SGHVS and CDR2 FQNEAQ. Trimming took off 2 bases at V and 2 bases at J, with 28 bases between the two ends. CDR3 in DNA: TGTGCCAGCAGCTTAAATGGCCGGTTCGGTCTGATGGACTCGACTGGGGCCAACGTCCTGACTTTC. It codes for CASSLNGRFGLMDSTGANVLTF.

This sequence joins TRBV28 and TRBJ1-1, with TRBD1 as a possible D gene (5 bases). Deletions cut 1 base from V and 8 bases from J, with 8 bases between. Germline CDR1 MDHEN, CDR2 SYDVKM. CDR3 length: 12 amino acids. Here the CDR3 DNA reads TGTGCCAGCAGTTTATCAGGGCACGAAGCTTTCTTT. Protein: CASSLSGHEAFF. Using reference TRBV28 and TRBJ1-1 for the parts outside the CDR3, the full variable domain is DVKVTQSSRYLVKRTGEKVFLECVQDMDHENMFWYRQDPGLGLRLIYFSYDVKMKEKGDIPEGYSVSREKKERFSLILESASTNQTSMYLCASSLSGHEAFFGQGTRLTVV.

V gene TRBV2 combines with J gene TRBJ2-7; D call uncertain. The CDR3 extends over 14 amino acids. Germline V gene lookup returns CDR1 SNHLY and CDR2 FYNNEI. The V gene lost 3 bases and the J gene lost 0 bases, with 9 bases spanning the gap. The CDR3 reads CASSDRMSSYEQYF. For the CDR3, the DNA is TGTGCCAGCAGTGACAGGATGAGCTCCTACGAGCAGTACTTC.

The V gene is TRBV7-7, the J gene TRBJ2-1; D might be TRBD2 (7 bases). V shed 1 base and J shed 5 bases, with 12 bases lying between them. CDR1 SSHAT and CDR2 FNYEAQ come from the germline V gene (reference sequence). The CDR3 loop spans 15 amino acids. The CDR3 DNA is TGTGCCAGCAGCTTAGGGGGGGGCCCCCACAATGAGCAGTTCTTC. Its translation: CASSLGGGPHNEQFF.

The J gene is TRBJ1-1, the V gene TRBV19, with D uncertain. There are 11 residues in the CDR3. Per germline, CDR1 LNHDA and CDR2 SQIVND (reference sequence). Trimming cost V 3 bases and J 11 bases, with 10 bases left between them. As DNA, the CDR3 is TGTGCCAGTAGTATTCAGGACGTGGCTTTCTTT. Translating gives CASSIQDVAFF. Full variable domain (rest looked up from reference TRBV19 and TRBJ1-1): DGGITQSPKYLFRKEGQNVTLSCEQNLNHDAMYWYRQDPGQGLRLIYYSQIVNDFQKGDIAEGYSVSREKKESFPLTVTSAQKNPTAFYLCASSIQDVAFFGQGTRLTVV.

The chain has TRBV5-5 and TRBJ1-1; possibly TRBD1 for D (5 bases). In germline, CDR1 is SGHKS, CDR2 YYEKEE (reference sequence). Trimming took 0 bases from V and 4 from J, leaving 10 bases between them. The length of the CDR3 is 14 residues. This CDR3 reads CASSLVGRSTEAFF. The DNA for the CDR3 is TGTGCCAGCAGCTTGGTGGGGCGAAGCACTGAAGCTTTCTTT.

This chain links TRBV6-5 with TRBJ1-5, with 11 bases identical to TRBD1. V trimming: 0 bases; J trimming: 5 bases; junction bases outside the gene matches: 0. The CDR3 length is 15 residues. Germline CDR1 and CDR2: MNHEY and SVGAGI. The DNA of the CDR3 is TGTGCCAGCAGTTACTCGGGACAGGGGGATCAGCCCCAGCATTTT. It encodes CASSYSGQGDQPQHF.

The table lists this clone with a few counts. The CDR3 loop is CASSLGGRGGRETQYF. The CDR3 region has the DNA TGTGCCAGCAGCTTGGGAGGCCGGGGGGGAAGAGAGACCCAGTACTTC. The chain is built from TRBV7-8 and TRBJ2-5; 8 bases map to TRBD2. Germline CDR1 SGHVS, CDR2 FQNEAQ. The CDR3 extends over 16 amino acids. V trimming: 3 bases; J trimming: 4 bases; junction bases outside the gene matches: 10.

The chain has TRBV18 and TRBJ2-1; 9 bases align to TRBD1. The germline CDR1 and CDR2 sequences are KGHSH and LQKENI. Trimming removed 3 bases from V and 7 bases from J; junction bases left unmatched: 4. The CDR3 contains 14 residues. The CDR3 here is CASSPGQGGNEQFF. The CDR3 nucleotides read TGTGCCAGCTCACCGGGACAGGGAGGAAATGAGCAGTTCTTC.

The rearrangement links TRBV5-5 to TRBJ1-1; D possibly corresponds to TRBD1 (5 bases). The CDR3 spans 16 residues. Germline V gives CDR1 SGHKS, CDR2 YYEKEE (reference sequence). V gave up 6 bases and J gave up 4 bases, with 22 bases separating them. In DNA form, the CDR3 reads TGTGCCAGCACCTTCCCCCAGGGAAGGATGAGCACTGAAGCTTTCTTT. Translation gives CASTFPQGRMSTEAFF.

The sample holds one count of this clone. This chain connects TRBV6-2 or TRBV6-3 to TRBJ2-2; either TRBD1 or TRBD2 may supply D (5 bases each). Trimming cost V 6 bases and J 3 bases, with 17 bases left between them. This CDR3 comprises 16 residues. Looked up from germline, CDR1 is MNHEY and CDR2 is SVGEGT. CDR3 bases: TGTGCCAGCAGCCTCACGGGGACGACGGACACCGGGGAGCTGTTTTTT. It encodes CASSLTGTTDTGELFF.

The chain carries TRBV7-8 and TRBJ2-3; 10 nucleotides line up with TRBD2. J gave up 1 base and V 6 bases, and 7 bases lay outside the gene matches. Germline lookup yields CDR1 SGHVS and CDR2 FQNEAQ. The CDR3 extends over 16 amino acids. CDR3: CASRSGRASGTDTQYF. The CDR3 DNA reads TGTGCCAGCAGAAGCGGGAGGGCCTCCGGCACAGATACGCAGTATTTT.

This chain connects TRBV5-1 to TRBJ2-1; 8 bases line up with TRBD2. The CDR3 totals 15 residues. The J segment lost 4 bases and the V segment lost 4 bases, leaving 7 bases of the junction unmatched. Germline CDR1 and CDR2: SGHRS and YFSETQ. CDR3: CASSPPGLGYNEQFF. CDR3 bases: TGCGCCAGCAGCCCGCCGGGACTAGGGTACAATGAGCAGTTCTTC. The variable domain in full, with the rest retrieved from reference TRBV5-1 and TRBJ2-1, is KAGVTQTPRYLIKTRGQQVTLSCSPISGHRSVSWYQQTPGQGLQFLFEYFSETQRNKGNFPGRFSGRQFSNSRSEMNVSTLELGDSALYLCASSPPGLGYNEQFFGPGTRLTVL.